This T cell receptor beta chain was obtained from a study of monozygotic twins with cystic fibrosis. As for the study in general: Library input was 2.5 to 3.5 micrograms of fragmented DNA, with about 15 PCR cycles. Whole-study findings and limits: Monozygotic CF twin pairs shared significantly more nucleotide-identical clonotypes than unrelated CF individuals did. V usage most resembled the co-twin in 13 of 16 pairs.

The method was immunoSEQ multiplex PCR; TCRdb's version includes in-frame clones alone and lacks a portion of them. The sample carries 13,000 or so clones, roughly nine tenths recorded once. The CDR3 loop spans 13 amino acids. Germline CDR1 SGHNT, CDR2 YYREEE (reference sequence). Trimming left V 2 bases short and J 7 bases short, with 9 bases between. Worth noting for this clone: Its antigen is undetermined.

Sequences were obtained from blood. The chain joins TRBV5-4 to TRBJ1-4, with D possibly matching TRBD1 (5 bases). The TCR sequence derives from a boy under 18 with cystic fibrosis. CDR3 coding DNA: TGTGCCAGCAGCTTAGCCGGGGGTGAAAAACTGTTTTTT. Its translation is CASSLAGGEKLFF.